The subject of this entry is one T cell receptor beta chain. The data belong to a study of cytotoxic CD8 clonotypes in ibrutinib-treated CLL. Profiled with immunoSEQ multiplex PCR; TCRdb holds only in-frame clones, not every one. The sample records 100,000 to 150,000 clones, 75% to 90% being singletons. Specimen: PBMCs, collected after 24 months of ibrutinib treatment. The sequence was obtained from a human donor with chronic lymphocytic leukemia.

The CDR3 region has the DNA TGCGCCAGCAGTCGGGGATTGAGCGGGAGGGGCGGTGAGCAGTTCTTC. Encoded protein: CASSRGLSGRGGEQFF. This rearrangement joins TRBV4-1 to TRBJ2-1, with 10 nucleotides matching TRBD2. Trimming removed 6 bases from V and 9 bases from J; junction bases left unmatched: 14. The germline CDR1 and CDR2 sequences are MGHRA and YSYEKL. This CDR3 has 16 residues.